This T cell receptor (beta chain) derives from a study of blood T cell repertoires in COVID-19. The repertoire was sequenced with immunoSEQ multiplex PCR; TCRdb's copy has only in-frame clones and lacks some. The sample holds nearly 200,000 clones, 89% seen once. Germline CDR1 GTSNPN, CDR2 SVGIG (reference sequence). V was clipped by 3 bases and J by 3 bases, with 6 bases between them. CDR3 length: 13 residues. This clonotype was obtained from a woman aged 18-30 years who had recovered from COVID-19. Source material: PBMCs or T cells enriched from blood (not recorded which). The V and J genes are TRBV30 and TRBJ1-6; D ambiguous. The chain's CDR3 is CAWSSDYNSPLHF. The CDR3 coding sequence is TGTGCCTGGAGCAGCGACTATAATTCACCCCTCCACTTT.